At least ten counts were recorded for the clone carrying this TCR beta chain. Antigen: not known. Amplification yielded TCR beta CDR3 regions, with RNA transcripts as the source. First-round RT-PCR with HTBI primers amplified the TCR CDR3 region. MiXCR was run by TCRdb on the multiplex PCR reads, yielding one entry per CDR3 protein. The sample has about 560,000 distinct CDR3 sequences; approximately 15% are singletons. The source of the sample is a study of T cells in Graves' hyperthyroidism and ophthalmopathy. Notes on the study in general: Model predictions of ophthalmopathy came a median approximately 6.5 months before onset. Most thyroid-expanded clonotypes above 0.001 were also found in blood.

The CDR3 runs to 13 residues. Germline V gives CDR1 SGHTA, CDR2 FQGNSA. V was clipped by 6 bases and J by 4 bases, with 10 bases between them. No ophthalmopathy progression within 18 months constituted stable Graves' hyperthyroidism. Fresh peripheral blood, 8 to 10 ml, was the source of the PBMCs. V usage is TRBV7-2 and J usage is TRBJ1-3; possibly TRBD1 for D (5 bases). The source of this sequence is a woman aged 18-29 years with Graves' hyperthyroidism. The sequencing input was blood. The CDR3 DNA is TGTGCCAGCAGGAACCGACAGGGAAACACCATATATTTT. It yields the protein CASRNRQGNTIYF.